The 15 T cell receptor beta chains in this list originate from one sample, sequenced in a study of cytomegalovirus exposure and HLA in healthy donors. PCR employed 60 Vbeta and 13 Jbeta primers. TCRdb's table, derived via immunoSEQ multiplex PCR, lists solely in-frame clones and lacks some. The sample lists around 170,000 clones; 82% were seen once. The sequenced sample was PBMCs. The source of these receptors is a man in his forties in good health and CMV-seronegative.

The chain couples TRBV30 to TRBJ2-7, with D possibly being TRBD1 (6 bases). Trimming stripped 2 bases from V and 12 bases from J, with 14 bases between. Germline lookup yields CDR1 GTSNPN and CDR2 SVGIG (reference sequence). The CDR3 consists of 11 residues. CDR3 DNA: TGTGCCTGGAGTACACAGGGTTCGGGGTACTTC. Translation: CAWSTQGSGYF.

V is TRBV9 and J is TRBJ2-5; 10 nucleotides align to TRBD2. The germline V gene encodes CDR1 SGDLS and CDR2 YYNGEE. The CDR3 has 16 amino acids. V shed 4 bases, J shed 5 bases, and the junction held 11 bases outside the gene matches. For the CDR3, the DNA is TGTGCCAGCAGCCTAGGGGCTAGCGGGGGTTTGGAGACCCAGTACTTC. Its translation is CASSLGASGGLETQYF.

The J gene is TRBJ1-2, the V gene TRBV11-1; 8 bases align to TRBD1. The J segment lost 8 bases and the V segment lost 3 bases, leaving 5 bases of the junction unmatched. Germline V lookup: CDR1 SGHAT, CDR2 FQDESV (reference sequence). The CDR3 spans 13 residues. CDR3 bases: TGTGCCAGCAGCTTGGACAGGGTAACGGGCTACACCTTC. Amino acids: CASSLDRVTGYTF.

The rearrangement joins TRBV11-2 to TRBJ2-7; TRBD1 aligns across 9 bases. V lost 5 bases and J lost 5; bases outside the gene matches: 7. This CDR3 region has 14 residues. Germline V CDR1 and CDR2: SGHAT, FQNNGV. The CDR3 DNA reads TGTGCCAGCAGCCCTGGGACAGGGTGGAACGAGCAGTACTTC. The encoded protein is CASSPGTGWNEQYF.

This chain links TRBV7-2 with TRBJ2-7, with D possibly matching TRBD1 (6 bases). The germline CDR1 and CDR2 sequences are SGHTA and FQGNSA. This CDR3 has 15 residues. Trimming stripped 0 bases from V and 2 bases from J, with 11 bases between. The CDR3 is CASSLAQGPAYEQYF. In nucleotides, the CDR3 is TGTGCCAGCAGCTTAGCGCAGGGGCCTGCCTACGAGCAGTACTTC.

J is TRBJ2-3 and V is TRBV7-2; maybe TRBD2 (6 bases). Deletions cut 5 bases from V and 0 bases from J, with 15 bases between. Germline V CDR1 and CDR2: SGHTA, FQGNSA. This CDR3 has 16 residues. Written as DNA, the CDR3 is TGTGCCAGCAGCCCCCAGGTAGCGGTTAGCACAGATACGCAGTATTTT. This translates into CASSPQVAVSTDTQYF.

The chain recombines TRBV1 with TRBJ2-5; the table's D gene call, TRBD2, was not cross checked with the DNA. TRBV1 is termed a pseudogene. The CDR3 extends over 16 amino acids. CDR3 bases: TGCACCAGCAGCCCACCACCGGGACTAGCGGGAGAGACCCAGTACTTC. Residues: CTSSPPPGLAGETQYF.

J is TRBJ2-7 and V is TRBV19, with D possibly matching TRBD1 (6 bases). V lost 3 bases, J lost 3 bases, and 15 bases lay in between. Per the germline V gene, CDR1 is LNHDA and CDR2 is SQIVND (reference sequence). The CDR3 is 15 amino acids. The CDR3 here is CASSIYGGPFYEQYF. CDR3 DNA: TGTGCCAGTAGTATCTATGGGGGCCCATTCTACGAGCAGTACTTC.

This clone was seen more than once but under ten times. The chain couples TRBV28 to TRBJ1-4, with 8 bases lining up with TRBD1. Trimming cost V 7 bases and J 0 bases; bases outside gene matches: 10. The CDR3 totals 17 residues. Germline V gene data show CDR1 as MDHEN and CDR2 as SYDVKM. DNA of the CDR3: TGTGCCAGCATTCCGACAGGGGTATTTACAACTAATGAAAAACTGTTTTTT. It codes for CASIPTGVFTTNEKLFF.

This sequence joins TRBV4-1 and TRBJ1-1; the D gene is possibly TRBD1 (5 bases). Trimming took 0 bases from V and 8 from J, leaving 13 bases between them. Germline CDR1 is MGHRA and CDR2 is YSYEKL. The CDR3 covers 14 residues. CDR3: CASSQDLGAPEAFF. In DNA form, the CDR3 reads TGCGCCAGCAGCCAAGATCTTGGGGCTCCCGAAGCTTTCTTT.

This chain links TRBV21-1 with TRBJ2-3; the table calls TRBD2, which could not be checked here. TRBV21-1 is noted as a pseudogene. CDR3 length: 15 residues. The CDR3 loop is CASSKSMRSTDTQYF. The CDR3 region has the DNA TGTGCCAGCAGCAAATCCATGCGGAGCACAGATACGCAGTATTTT.

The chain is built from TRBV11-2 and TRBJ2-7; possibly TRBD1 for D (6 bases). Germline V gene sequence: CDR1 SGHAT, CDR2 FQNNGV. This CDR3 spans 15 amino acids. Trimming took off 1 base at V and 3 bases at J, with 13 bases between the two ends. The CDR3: CASSLGTGGIYEQYF. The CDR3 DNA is TGTGCCAGCAGCTTAGGCACTGGGGGCATCTACGAGCAGTACTTC. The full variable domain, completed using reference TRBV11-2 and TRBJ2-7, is EAGVAQSPRYKIIEKRQSVAFWCNPISGHATLYWYQQILGQGPKLLIQFQNNGVVDDSQLPKDRFSAERLKGVDSTLKIQPAKLEDSAVYLCASSLGTGGIYEQYFGPGTRLTVT.

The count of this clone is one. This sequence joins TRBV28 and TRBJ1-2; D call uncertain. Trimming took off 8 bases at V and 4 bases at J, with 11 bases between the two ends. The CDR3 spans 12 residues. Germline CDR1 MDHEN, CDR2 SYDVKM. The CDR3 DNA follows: TGTGCCAGCCAAAGCTCTGGCTATGGCTACACCTTC. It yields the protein CASQSSGYGYTF.

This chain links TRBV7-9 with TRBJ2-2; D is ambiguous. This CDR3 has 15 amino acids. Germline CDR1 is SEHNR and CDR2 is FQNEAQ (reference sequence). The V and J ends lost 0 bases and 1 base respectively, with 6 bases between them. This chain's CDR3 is CASSLAAVNTGELFF. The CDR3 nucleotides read TGTGCCAGCAGCTTAGCGGCCGTGAACACCGGGGAGCTGTTTTTT.

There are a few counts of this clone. CDR3: CASLLPPGLPGQPQHF. The CDR3 DNA sequence: TGTGCCAGCCTTCTCCCCCCGGGACTCCCGGGTCAGCCCCAGCATTTT. J is TRBJ1-5 and V is TRBV28, with D perhaps matching TRBD1 (5 bases). The CDR3 has 16 amino acids. Trimming cost V 8 bases and J 6 bases, with 23 bases left between them. The germline V gene has CDR1 MDHEN and CDR2 SYDVKM.